This TCR beta chain was identified in a study of T cells after yellow fever vaccination (dated by TCRdb to the late 2010s). About the investigation overall: The SMART-Seq v4 Ultra Low Input RNA kit was used to prepare libraries from fractions with low cell numbers. Blood was collected at multiple timepoints before and after primary and secondary immunization, and bulk PBMC replicates and cell subsets were isolated. Two healthy male donors, one aged 18 to 30 and one aged 30 to 40 years, made up the cohort. To track T-cell clones before and after primary and booster YFV17D yellow fever vaccination, bulk TCR alpha and beta repertoires were sequenced longitudinally. Summary of the overall study and its limitations: Computational filtering was needed because FACS-sorted repertoires could contain abundant contaminating clonotypes from the bulk population. Most clones expanded after primary vaccination (roughly 96% of CD4 and around 89% of CD8) were re-detected after the booster, suggesting that broad memory maintenance occurred. Because only two donors were included in the study, the extent to which the findings can be generalized is limited. Compared with the primary T-cell response, the secondary T-cell response was weaker but faster, peaking on day 5 rather than day 15. A small share of clonotypes was detected in both CD4 and CD8 compartments, with the overlap likely arising from convergent recombination.

This clonotype was observed a handful of times. Its antigen remains undetermined. The record has no base qualities; no much larger clone is one base away. The treatment or condition label, as the study defines it: live attenuated yellow fever vaccine strain. At each blood-draw timepoint, two biological replicates of bulk PBMCs were obtained. PBMCs were isolated from peripheral blood using a standard Ficoll-Paque protocol. RNA was extracted with TriZol from bulk PBMCs, CD4 and CD8 fractions, and dextramer-positive and dextramer-negative fractions. The sample was run on an Illumina NovaSeq 6000. Synthesis of TCR cDNA relied on 5'RACE template switching, a step that introduced a universal primer site along with unique molecular identifiers. cDNA synthesis was primed from both the TCR alpha and TCR beta constant segments. Library amplification involved two PCR steps, and the second step added sample barcodes and sequencing adapters. Sequencing of libraries was performed on Illumina HiSeq 2500 (2x100 bp) or NovaSeq (2x150 bp). On the study's bioinformatics: Demultiplexing of reads and collapsing into UMI consensus sequences were performed with MIGEC, and V(D)J alignment was carried out with MiXCR. Using edgeR on replicate PBMC samples, clonotypes were called vaccine-responding if FDR was below 0.01 and the log2 fold change was above 5 up to day 15. Each bulk clonotype was labeled CD4 or CD8 based on which sequenced repertoire, CD4 or CD8, contained the clonotype at higher abundance. TCRdb applied fastp at Q25 and MiXCR to the public reads, then kept only in-frame beta chains. Records with the same CDR3 protein are collapsed into one entry carrying the most frequent genes and DNA. The authors' filters were not applied to this entry. This sample has about 330,000 distinct CDR3 sequences in its table, and about 4% of those were observed once. 20% to 25% of the sample is held by the ten biggest clonotypes.

V and J are truncated by 7 bases and 7 bases respectively, leaving an intervening sequence of 14 bases. Counted from cysteine to phenylalanine, this CDR3 has 14 amino acids. Only the CDR3 portion is preserved as DNA: 42 bases, with reading frame beginning at the first base. From a lookup of the germline V gene (reference sequence), CDR1 and CDR2 are LNHDA and SQIVND. The chain was built from TRBV19 and TRBJ1-6, with no confidently assigned D gene. This receptor was obtained from a man aged 18 to 30 who received the YFV17D yellow fever vaccine. The sample consisted of PBMCs, taken 5 days after the yellow fever booster vaccination. CDR3 region: CASTVSSTNSPLHF. The DNA sequence follows: TGTGCCAGTACGGTTAGTTCCACCAATTCACCCCTCCACTTT.